Listed below are T cell receptor beta chains from one sample, sequenced in a study of OX40 agonist ivuxolimab in advanced cancers. Method: immunoSEQ multiplex PCR; TCRdb's copy keeps in-frame clones and lacks some. The table shows 70,000 or so clones, with over 65% occurring only once. The source material was CD4+ or CD8+ T cells sorted from blood, sampled in a trial of the OX40 agonist ivuxolimab. Every receptor here comes from an adult with an advanced solid tumor such as melanoma, head and neck, liver or kidney cancer. CDR3s include the opening cysteine and the closing phenylalanine or tryptophan. The D gene is left open where the match is weak. Only part of the rows carry a size: once, few, many, or a class if the clone is expanded.

CSARESMGQYF	TGCAGTGCACGGGAGTCAATGGGGCAGTACTTC	TRBJ2-7	-	TRBV20-1	-
CASTFGGDTEAFF	TGTGCCAGCACTTTCGGGGGGGACACTGAAGCTTTCTTT	TRBJ1-1	-	TRBV5-5	-
CASSSPVNYGYTF	TGTGCCAGCAGCTCCCCTGTTAACTATGGCTACACCTTC	TRBJ1-2	-	TRBV11-3	-
CASSLARAQETQYF	TGTGCCAGCAGCTTGGCCCGGGCACAAGAGACCCAGTACTTC	TRBJ2-5	-	TRBV5-4	-
CASSFYRGTEAFF	TGTGCCAGCAGTTTCTACAGGGGGACTGAAGCTTTCTTT	TRBJ1-1	TRBD1	TRBV27	-
CSVDRGFTDTQYF	TGCAGCGTCGACAGGGGATTCACAGATACGCAGTATTTT	TRBJ2-3	TRBD1	TRBV29-1	-
CASSTGNQPQHF	TGTGCCAGCAGTACAGGGAATCAGCCCCAGCATTTT	TRBJ1-5	-	TRBV11-3	-
CASGFGLAGGNEQFF	TGTGCTAGTGGCTTCGGACTAGCGGGAGGCAATGAGCAGTTCTTC	TRBJ2-1	TRBD2	TRBV12-5	few
CASSPRQNSYEQYF	TGTGCCAGCAGCCCTCGACAGAACTCCTACGAGCAGTACTTC	TRBJ2-7	-	TRBV11-3	-
CASRAYRGPAGGTQYF	TGTGCCAGCAGGGCTTACAGGGGGCCGGCCGGTGGTACGCAGTATTTT	TRBJ2-3	TRBD1	TRBV2	-
CASSYSMTGTLQHF	TGTGCCAGCAGCTACTCCATGACCGGGACTCTACAGCATTTT	TRBJ1-5	-	TRBV9	-
CATRGGGEKLFF	TGTGCCACCAGGGGGGGCGGTGAAAAACTGTTTTTT	TRBJ1-4	TRBD1	TRBV10-3	-
CASSMNTEAFF	TGTGCCAGTAGTATGAACACTGAAGCTTTCTTT	TRBJ1-1	-	TRBV19	-
CASSPLVGGDEQYF	TGTGCCAGCAGCCCATTAGTGGGGGGTGACGAGCAGTACTTC	TRBJ2-7	-	TRBV5-8	-
CASSVNHNTEAFF	TGTGCCAGCAGCGTAAACCATAACACTGAAGCTTTCTTT	TRBJ1-1	-	TRBV9	-
CASSQGNYGYTF	TGTGCCAGCAGCCAAGGGAACTATGGCTACACCTTC	TRBJ1-2	-	TRBV4-2	-
CASSQPGTSNYGYTF	TGTGCCAGCAGCCAACCCGGGACTTCTAACTATGGCTACACCTTC	TRBJ1-2	-	TRBV7-9	few
CASSYSGRKSDTQYF	TGTGCCAGCAGCTATAGCGGGAGGAAGTCAGATACGCAGTATTTT	TRBJ2-3	TRBD2	TRBV9	few